This TCR beta chain was identified during a study of control samples from healthy donors and cancer patients. The germline V and J ends were trimmed by 2 bases and 2 bases, with 9 bases remaining between them. The germline V gene encodes CDR1 MGHDK and CDR2 SYGVNS. CDR3 length equals 14 residues. Clones were read by immunoSEQ multiplex PCR, and TCRdb kept only the in-frame ones, dropping some. The sample holds around 120,000 clones, about 87% seen once. The clonotype comes from a man aged 35 to 55 in good health. The V and J genes are TRBV25-1 and TRBJ1-1; D remains unclear. The sequencing input was blood. In DNA form, the CDR3 reads TGTGCCAGCAGTGAAAGAGGACTAAACACTGAAGCTTTCTTT. Amino acid sequence: CASSERGLNTEAFF.